This record looks at one T cell receptor (beta chain) sequence and its context. The data were taken from a study of blood T cell repertoires in COVID-19. The CDR3 has 13 amino acids. Deletions cut 5 bases from V and 1 base from J, with 8 bases between. Germline V CDR1 and CDR2: SGHVS, FQNEAQ. Some clones are missing from TCRdb's copy, which holds only in-frame ones; the method was immunoSEQ multiplex PCR. The repertoire holds about 200,000 clones, roughly four fifths seen once, with less than 15% in the top ten. This TCR was sampled from a woman between 35 and 50 years old with acute or convalescent COVID-19. Sequences were obtained from peripheral blood. The chain has TRBV7-8 and TRBJ1-1; no clear D. The chain's CDR3 is CASSIRGNTEAFF. The CDR3 DNA reads TGTGCCAGCAGCATACGGGGGAACACTGAAGCTTTCTTT.